This T cell receptor beta chain was recorded in a study of Ad26.COV2.S vaccination and SARS-CoV-2 variants. Sequencing was performed with immunoSEQ multiplex PCR; in TCRdb, only in-frame clones are kept and a portion is missing. The sample contains fewer than 100,000 clones, roughly 85% of which appear only once. There are 13 residues in the CDR3. The V gene's germline CDR1 is SGDLS and CDR2 YYNGEE. Unmatched junction bases numbered 4, after V lost 5 bases and J lost 5 bases. With regard to this clone: Other DNA sequences in the same sample also yield this CDR3.

The clonotype originates from a human donor who had recovered from COVID-19. J is TRBJ1-1 and V is TRBV9; 9 nucleotides agree with TRBD1. Sequenced material: peripheral blood, taken after recovery from COVID-19. CDR3 coding DNA: TGTGCCAGCAGTCTTGACAGGGGGACTGAAGCTTTCTTT. Its protein is CASSLDRGTEAFF.